What follows describes a single TCR beta chain. Its antigen has not been determined. No base qualities exist here, and no much larger clone lies one base off it. Libraries were made using 5' RACE. The instrument was an Illumina HiSeq 2500. A second PCR of about 6 to 11 cycles was run with a J-beta primer mix and a sample-barcoded 5' primer. Each TCR beta cDNA molecule received a unique molecular identifier from a template-switch 5' adaptor carrying 12 random nucleotides. At least 2.5 million CDR3-containing paired-end reads were obtained from each sample. The Mint cDNA synthesis kit, primed by a TRBC-specific oligonucleotide, was used to synthesize first-strand cDNA from all RNA. Following uracil-DNA glycosylase treatment, a first 18-cycle PCR with universal primers M1SS and BC2_uni_R was performed on all cDNA. Turning to the authors' computational methods: Normalization of each sample was performed by random selection of 1 million high-quality reads, each carrying a distinct molecular identifier. Reads sharing molecular identifiers were discarded rather than binned into consensus sequences. CDR3 identification, clonotype clustering and error correction used MiTCR with a Q25 quality threshold and the strictest error-elimination algorithm. A nonparametric unseen species model with Euler transformation was used to estimate a lower bound on total TCR beta diversity. The public reads were quality trimmed at Q25 with fastp and then assembled into clones with MiXCR by TCRdb, keeping productive beta chains. Rows are combined by CDR3 protein, so each entry shows the most common genes and DNA. The V and J calls shown here were made by TCRdb, not taken from the authors' results. This sample gives 1 million or so distinct CDR3 sequences in total; over 35% of them show up just once. Jointly, the top ten make up over 15% of the sample.

Donors were 39 systemically healthy Caucasian individuals from Russia aged roughly 6 to 100 years. Each donor gave ten milliliters of peripheral blood, collected into EDTA-treated Vacutainer tubes. Ficoll-Paque density-gradient centrifugation was used to isolate PBMCs, with at least 7 million per sample. Trizol reagent was used to extract total RNA from the PBMCs, yielding at least 6 micrograms per sample. For every donor, an aliquot of PBMCs went through flow cytometry to measure the percentages of naive CD45RAhigh/CD27high T cells. The data were taken from a study of blood T cells in healthy people across ages (dated by TCRdb to the mid-2010s). For context, the study as a whole: In model experiments, template switching captured roughly one uniquely barcoded TCR beta cDNA molecule for every two T cells. Using deep sequencing normalized with unique cDNA molecular identifiers, the study measured how TCR beta repertoire diversity changes with age. Donors were grouped into four age groups: young (average roughly 17 years), middle-aged (39), aged (over 55) and long-lived (just over 80). To avoid experimental bias, donors of different ages were distributed randomly across sequencing lanes. Two additional independent replicas of 1 million unique cDNA reads from the same blood draw were analyzed for two donors (one aged 18 to 30 and one aged 80 or older).

Results and caveats for the whole study, not just this receptor: Estimates of total diversity based on one million sequenced T cells were regarded as lower bounds and as underestimates. There was a strong correlation between observed TCR beta diversity and the percentage of naive T cells measured by flow cytometry. Compared with the aged group, more naive CD4+ T cells, fewer expanded clones and increased TCR diversity were shown by the long-lived group, suggesting age selection. As age increased, observed TCR beta diversity per million T cells dropped in a roughly linear way, and a significant reduction was already evident by age 40. Because profiling used bulk unsorted PBMCs, naive and antigen-experienced compartments could not be compared conclusively. The CMV infection status of donors was not known, potentially confounding age-related changes in expanded clonotypes.

Per the germline V gene, KGHDR is the CDR1 and SFDVKD is the CDR2. V is shortened by 9 bases, J by 4 bases, and the region joining them spans 11 bases. From the cysteine through the phenylalanine, the CDR3 covers 13 amino acids. The retained sequence is limited to the CDR3, 39 bases, with the frame set at the first base. Sequenced: blood. The TCR sequence derives from a woman aged 55-69 years in good health. In this chain, TRBV24-1 is recombined with TRBJ2-2; a weak D assignment points to TRBD1 (6 bases agree). The DNA reads as follows: TGTGCCACCGGGGGCCCGGGCACCGGGGAGCTGTTTTTT. Its coded protein is CATGGPGTGELFF.